This TCR beta chain was profiled in a study of T-cell reconstitution after alpha-beta-depleted transplantation in children. Whole-study results and caveats: Counts and diversity of T cells one year after transplant came mostly from newly produced T cells. The origin of alpha-beta T cells about two months after transplant was reportedly several hundred expanded graft clones. Surviving recipient T cells and thymic progenitors produced the high day-60 TCRbeta diversity seen in some patients.

In this sample, this clonotype turned up many times. Its antigen is not known. Unique molecular identifiers were incorporated when the TCRbeta library was constructed. MiXCR, applied by TCRdb to the PCR reads, yields one record per CDR3 protein. The repertoire holds hundreds of thousands of distinct CDR3 sequences, with less than 15% as singletons. CDR1 and CDR2 from the germline V gene are DFQATT and SNEGSKA (reference sequence). This CDR3 is built from 14 residues. Trimming took off 3 bases at V and 3 bases at J, with 12 bases between the two ends. The source was PBMCs, collected before TCRalphabeta/CD19-depleted stem cell transplant. This chain joins TRBV20-1 and TRBJ1-5, with D hard to call. The TCR was taken from a girl aged 2 to 10 with congenital amegakaryocytic thrombocytopenia, due to receive a stem cell transplant. The chain's CDR3 is CSASDEGYNQPQHF. The CDR3 nucleotides read TGCAGTGCTAGTGATGAGGGATACAATCAGCCCCAGCATTTT.